The 25 T cell receptor beta chains in this list originate from one sample, sequenced in a study of CD8 T cells in Susac syndrome. Random hexamers primed reverse transcription of about 0.45 to 1 ug RNA. MiXCR was run by TCRdb on the immunoSEQ multiplex PCR reads, yielding one entry per CDR3 protein. The sample has 150,000 to 200,000 distinct CDR3 sequences, approximately 93% seen once. The specimen was CD4+ T cells from PBMCs. The source of these receptors is a human donor with multiple sclerosis.

There are a few counts of this clonotype. J is TRBJ2-2 and V is TRBV5-1; D gene unclear. The V gene's germline CDR1 is SGHRS and CDR2 YFSETQ. The CDR3 covers 13 residues. The ends were cut back, 1 base at V and 8 bases at J, with 9 bases in the middle. The CDR3 sequence: CASSLLAEGELFF. The DNA for the CDR3 is TGCGCCAGCAGCTTGTTGGCAGAGGGGGAGCTGTTTTTT. Drawing the rest from reference TRBV5-1 and TRBJ2-2, the complete variable domain is KAGVTQTPRYLIKTRGQQVTLSCSPISGHRSVSWYQQTPGQGLQFLFEYFSETQRNKGNFPGRFSGRQFSNSRSEMNVSTLELGDSALYLCASSLLAEGELFFGEGSRLTVL.

The chain joins TRBV5-1 to TRBJ2-2, with D possibly TRBD2 on 5 matching bases. CDR1 SGHRS and CDR2 YFSETQ come from the germline V gene. V was clipped by 0 bases and J by 6 bases, with 9 bases between them. The CDR3 length is 14 residues. In DNA form, the CDR3 reads TGCGCCAGCAGCTTGGTACTAGATGCCGGGGAGCTGTTTTTT. Amino acid sequence: CASSLVLDAGELFF.

There are a few counts of this clonotype. The gene calls are TRBV12-3 or TRBV12-4 and TRBJ2-7; no clear D gene. This CDR3 region has 11 residues. Trimming left V 5 bases short and J 4 bases short, with 6 bases between. CDR3 bases: TGTGCCAGCAGTCCCAATTACGAGCAGTACTTC. It translates to CASSPNYEQYF.

This CDR3 is CSAKGQAPDTQYF. Here the CDR3 DNA reads TGCAGTGCTAAGGGGCAGGCACCAGATACGCAGTATTTT. The chain recombines TRBV20-1 with TRBJ2-3, with a possible D match to TRBD1 (5 bases). CDR1 is DFQATT, CDR2 SNEGSKA, per germline (reference sequence). The CDR3 is 13 residues long. V lost 4 bases to trimming and J lost 4 bases, with 12 bases between them.

This chain connects TRBV6-5 to TRBJ1-2; D call uncertain. V shed 2 bases and J shed 3 bases, with 10 bases lying between them. Germline V lookup: CDR1 MNHEY, CDR2 SVGAGI. The CDR3 spans 14 residues. The CDR3 sequence: CASSYDGQDYGYTF. The DNA of the CDR3 is TGTGCCAGCAGTTACGATGGGCAGGACTATGGCTACACCTTC.

The chain employs TRBV12-3 or TRBV12-4 and TRBJ1-5; 7 bases map to TRBD1. The V gene end was trimmed by 6 bases and the J gene end by 4 bases; junction bases not matched to a gene: 9. The CDR3 is made up of 15 amino acids. In DNA form, the CDR3 reads TGTGCCAGCAGGTCCGACAGGGTCCTTAATCAGCCCCAGCATTTT. It translates to CASRSDRVLNQPQHF.

The rearrangement uses TRBV2 and TRBJ1-2, with 7 positions matching TRBD1. The CDR3 extends over 14 amino acids. CDR1 is SNHLY and CDR2 is FYNNEI in the germline V gene. V lost 1 base and J lost 6; bases outside the gene matches: 5. Written as DNA, the CDR3 is TGTGCCAGCAGTGAAGTGACAGGGCTGGATGGCTACACCTTC. It encodes CASSEVTGLDGYTF.

This clonotype appeared once. The chain recombines TRBV6-5 with TRBJ2-3; 10 bases align to TRBD1. The CDR3 runs 16 residues. The V and J ends lost 2 bases and 5 bases, in that order; junction bases with no gene match: 7. Germline loops: CDR1 MNHEY, CDR2 SVGAGI. The CDR3 sequence: CASSYEGTGVKDTQYF. The CDR3 region has the DNA TGTGCCAGCAGTTACGAGGGGACAGGGGTTAAAGATACGCAGTATTTT.

This clonotype was detected a few times. The V call is TRBV19, the J call TRBJ1-1, with D perhaps TRBD1 (5 bases). Germline loops: CDR1 LNHDA, CDR2 SQIVND (reference sequence). The length of the CDR3 is 13 residues. Trimming shortened V by 4 bases and J by 1 base, and 7 bases separated the two germline ends. CDR3 bases: TGTGCCAGTAGTAAAACAGGGAACACTGAAGCTTTCTTT. The encoded protein is CASSKTGNTEAFF.

The CDR3 nucleotides read TGTGCCAGCAGTTTTGAGGGGCCTAACTATGGCTACACCTTC. This encodes CASSFEGPNYGYTF. This chain uses TRBV12-3 or TRBV12-4 with TRBJ1-2, with D perhaps matching TRBD1 (5 bases). CDR3 length: 14 amino acids. Trimming stripped 3 bases from V and 0 bases from J, with 8 bases between.

CDR3 in amino acids: CAWRPLNTEAFF. CDR3 coding DNA: TGTGCCTGGAGGCCGTTGAACACTGAAGCTTTCTTT. V is TRBV30 and J is TRBJ1-1; D is unresolved. Trimming stripped 3 bases from V and 0 bases from J, with 5 bases between. This CDR3 is 12 amino acids long. Germline loops: CDR1 GTSNPN, CDR2 SVGIG (reference sequence).

This clonotype was detected once. The chain uses TRBV5-1 and TRBJ2-7; D perhaps matches TRBD1 (6 bases). The V gene's germline CDR1 is SGHRS and CDR2 YFSETQ. The CDR3 covers 14 residues. Trimming cost V 3 bases and J 3 bases, with 13 bases left between them. Here the CDR3 DNA reads TGCGCCAGCAGCTCGACCGGGACATTCTACGAGCAGTACTTC. Protein: CASSSTGTFYEQYF.

J is TRBJ2-5 and V is TRBV7-2; 9 bases are a match to TRBD2. This CDR3 comprises 15 residues. Germline CDR1 and CDR2: SGHTA and FQGNSA. V shed 2 bases, J shed 3 bases, and the junction held 4 bases outside the gene matches. The CDR3 coding sequence is TGTGCCAGCAGCTTAATGAGCGGGGGGAAAGAGACCCAGTACTTC. This encodes CASSLMSGGKETQYF.

The gene calls are TRBV23-1 and TRBJ2-1; TRBD1 agrees at 7 bases. TRBV23-1 is identified as an open reading frame with a role that is uncertain. The CDR3 runs to 14 residues. V dropped 10 bases and J dropped 14; count of bases not matched to a gene: 20. The DNA for the CDR3 is TGCGCCACCCCCCGGACAGGTACAATGGGTCGAGAGTTCTTC. As protein: CATPRTGTMGREFF.

This rearrangement joins TRBV14 to TRBJ2-7; TRBD1 aligns across 8 bases. Germline CDR1 is SGHDN and CDR2 is FVKESK. The CDR3 covers 16 residues. V gave up 5 bases and J gave up 5 bases; unmatched junction bases: 14. In DNA form, the CDR3 reads TGTGCCAGCAGCGACCACCCTTTAGACAGGGGCCACGAGCAGTACTTC. Protein product: CASSDHPLDRGHEQYF.

The CDR3 DNA reads as TGTGCCACCAGCAGAGATCTAGGCGGACTGGTCTACGAGCAGTACTTC. Protein product: CATSRDLGGLVYEQYF. This chain uses TRBV15 with TRBJ2-7; D might be TRBD2 (5 bases). The CDR3 consists of 16 residues. CDR1 and CDR2 (germline): LNHNV, YYDKDF (reference sequence). Trimming stripped 0 bases from V and 3 bases from J, with 15 bases between.

V gene TRBV7-9 combines with J gene TRBJ1-5; D is possibly TRBD1 (6 bases). The CDR3 extends over 14 amino acids. CDR1 is SEHNR, CDR2 FQNEAQ, per germline (reference sequence). Trimming pared 3 bases from V and 7 bases from J, leaving 13 bases between. CDR3 loop: CASSLGGPGQPQHF. CDR3 nucleotides: TGTGCCAGCAGCTTGGGGGGGCCAGGGCAGCCCCAGCATTTT.

The chain is built from TRBV3-1 and TRBJ1-4; no clear D. V was pared by 4 bases and J by 7 bases, with 16 bases between. The CDR3 covers 15 residues. Germline V CDR1 and CDR2: LGHDT, YNNKEL (reference sequence). CDR3: CASSPRQRGVEKLFF. The CDR3 DNA sequence: TGTGCCAGCAGCCCCAGGCAGCGCGGCGTTGAAAAACTGTTTTTT.

The rearrangement links TRBV24-1 to TRBJ2-1, with unresolved D. This CDR3 is built from 12 residues. V lost 9 bases to trimming and J lost 7 bases, with 12 bases between them. CDR1 and CDR2 (germline): KGHDR, SFDVKD. This CDR3 reads CATSELGNEQFF. Written as DNA, the CDR3 is TGTGCCACCTCCGAGCTGGGGAATGAGCAGTTCTTC.

This chain joins TRBV30 and TRBJ1-5; tentatively, D is TRBD1 (5 bases). V was pared by 3 bases and J by 6 bases, with 12 bases between. Germline V lookup: CDR1 GTSNPN, CDR2 SVGIG (reference sequence). The CDR3 consists of 13 residues. The CDR3 is CAWSANQGQPQHF. The CDR3 nucleotides read TGTGCCTGGAGCGCCAATCAGGGTCAGCCCCAGCATTTT.

The chain joins TRBV5-1 to TRBJ2-1, with no clear D. The V gene's germline CDR1 is SGHRS and CDR2 YFSETQ. CDR3 length: 14 residues. Trimming took off 1 base at V and 5 bases at J, with 10 bases between the two ends. In DNA, the CDR3 is TGCGCCAGCAGCTTGTCCCCCGGAAACAATGAGCAGTTCTTC. This encodes CASSLSPGNNEQFF.

The V gene is TRBV6-2 or TRBV6-3, the J gene TRBJ1-5, with D possibly TRBD1 on 5 matching bases. V lost 10 bases, J lost 5 bases, and 12 bases lay in between. Germline CDR1 is MNHEY and CDR2 is SVGEGT. The CDR3 contains 12 residues. The CDR3 loop reads CATQRGHQPQHF. CDR3 nucleotide sequence: TGTGCCACCCAGAGGGGACATCAGCCCCAGCATTTT.

J is TRBJ2-1 and V is TRBV3-1; the D gene is possibly TRBD1 (5 bases). CDR3 size: 17 residues. CDR1 LGHDT and CDR2 YNNKEL come from the germline V gene (reference sequence). The V and J ends lost 0 bases and 0 bases respectively, with 12 bases between them. The DNA of the CDR3 is TGTGCCAGCAGCCAAGAAGGGGCGGTAGACTCCTACAATGAGCAGTTCTTC. Translating gives CASSQEGAVDSYNEQFF.

This clonotype has a handful of counts. The V gene is TRBV28, the J gene TRBJ2-7; 12 bases are a match to TRBD1. Germline values: CDR1 MDHEN, CDR2 SYDVKM. The V and J ends lost 8 bases and 6 bases, in that order; junction bases with no gene match: 5. The CDR3 is made up of 13 amino acids. Here the CDR3 reads CASRSGQGAEQYF. The CDR3 DNA reads TGTGCCAGCCGCTCGGGACAGGGGGCCGAGCAGTACTTC.

The rearrangement uses TRBV20-1 and TRBJ1-5; TRBD1 might be the D (6 bases). The germline V and J ends were trimmed by 3 bases and 1 base, with 16 bases remaining between them. This CDR3 spans 16 amino acids. The germline gives CDR1 DFQATT, CDR2 SNEGSKA (reference sequence). CDR3 bases: TGCAGTGCTAGGGATATAAGGGGGGGCAGCAATCAGCCCCAGCATTTT. Translated: CSARDIRGGSNQPQHF.